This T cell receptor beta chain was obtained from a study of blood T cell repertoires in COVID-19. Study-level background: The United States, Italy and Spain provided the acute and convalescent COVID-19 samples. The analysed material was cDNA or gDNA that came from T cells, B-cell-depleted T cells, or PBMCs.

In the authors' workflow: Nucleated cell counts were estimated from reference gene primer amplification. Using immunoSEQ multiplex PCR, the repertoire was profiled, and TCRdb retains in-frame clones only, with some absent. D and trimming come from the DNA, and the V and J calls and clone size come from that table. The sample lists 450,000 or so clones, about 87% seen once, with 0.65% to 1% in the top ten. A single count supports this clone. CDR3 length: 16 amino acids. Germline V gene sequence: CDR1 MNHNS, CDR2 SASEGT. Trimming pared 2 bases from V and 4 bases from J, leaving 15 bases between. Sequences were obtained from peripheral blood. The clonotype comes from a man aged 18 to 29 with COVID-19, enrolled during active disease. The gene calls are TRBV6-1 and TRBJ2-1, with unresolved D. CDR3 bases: TGTGCCAGCAGTGAATATACTGCCGGTACGTACAATGAGCAGTTCTTC. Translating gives CASSEYTAGTYNEQFF.